These 8 T cell receptor beta chains were all obtained from the same sample, sequenced in a study of cytomegalovirus exposure and HLA in healthy donors. PCR was performed using 60 Vbeta and 13 Jbeta primers. Libraries were prepared by immunoSEQ multiplex PCR; TCRdb keeps only in-frame clonotypes and omits some of them. Its table lists about 53,000 clones. Material: PBMCs. These receptors all stem from a woman under 30 in good health and CMV-seronegative.

This chain connects TRBV20-1 to TRBJ1-1; D is unresolved. The CDR3 extends over 10 amino acids. Germline V gene data show CDR1 as DFQATT and CDR2 as SNEGSKA (reference sequence). Trimming took off 1 base at V and 7 bases at J, with 4 bases between the two ends. CDR3 region: CSARAHEAFF. CDR3 nucleotides: TGCAGTGCTAGAGCCCATGAAGCTTTCTTT.

The chain combines TRBV29-1 with TRBJ1-4; tentatively, D is TRBD1 (6 bases). This CDR3 is 15 amino acids long. V was clipped by 6 bases and J by 3 bases, with 17 bases between them. Germline CDR1 reads SQVTM; CDR2 reads ANQGSEA. The CDR3 is CSVQDRQTSNEKLFF. The CDR3, as DNA: TGCAGCGTCCAGGACAGACAGACCTCTAATGAAAAACTGTTTTTT.

This rearrangement joins TRBV5-6 to TRBJ1-1, with a weak D call TRBD1 (6 bases). Germline V lookup: CDR1 SGHDT, CDR2 YYEEEE. This CDR3 contains 16 residues. V was cut by 5 bases and J by 0 bases, with 17 bases left in between. The CDR3 DNA is TGTGCCAGCAGTCTCTCCACCGGGACACTGAACACTGAAGCTTTCTTT. This gives the protein CASSLSTGTLNTEAFF.

The genes are TRBV5-1 and TRBJ2-1, with TRBD2 matching 7 bases. Unmatched junction bases numbered 14, after V lost 4 bases and J lost 4 bases. From germline, CDR1 is SGHRS and CDR2 YFSETQ. The CDR3 runs 17 residues. The CDR3 protein is CASSQIPTSELYNEQFF. The DNA of the CDR3 is TGCGCCAGCAGCCAAATCCCCACTAGCGAACTATACAATGAGCAGTTCTTC.

The CDR3 loop is CASSLWTPENTEAFF. The CDR3 DNA is TGTGCCAGCAGCCTCTGGACACCTGAGAACACTGAAGCTTTCTTT. V and J are TRBV11-2 and TRBJ1-1, with D perhaps TRBD1 (5 bases). CDR1 and CDR2 (germline): SGHAT, FQNNGV. This CDR3 is 15 amino acids long. The germline V and J ends were trimmed by 5 bases and 1 base, with 14 bases remaining between them.

The gene calls are TRBV6-1 and TRBJ2-1; no definite D call. Germline values: CDR1 MNHNS, CDR2 SASEGT. Trimming left V 0 bases short and J 1 base short, with 7 bases between. The CDR3 has 15 residues. Here the CDR3 DNA reads TGTGCCAGCAGTGAAGCGTTCGGTTCCTACAATGAGCAGTTCTTC. Its protein product is CASSEAFGSYNEQFF.

The chain employs TRBV5-6 and TRBJ1-1; 8 positions match TRBD1. V shed 7 bases, J shed 4 bases, and the junction held 9 bases outside the gene matches. Germline values: CDR1 SGHDT, CDR2 YYEEEE. There are 14 residues in the CDR3. The CDR3 spells CASVYGQGFTEAFF. Written as DNA, the CDR3 is TGTGCCAGCGTTTATGGACAGGGCTTCACTGAAGCTTTCTTT.

The rearrangement joins TRBV28 to TRBJ1-1, with 10 bases aligning to TRBD1. Trimming at V came to 8 bases and at J to 4 bases, leaving 4 bases not matched to a gene. This CDR3 comprises 13 residues. Per the germline V gene, CDR1 is MDHEN and CDR2 is SYDVKM. The CDR3 DNA follows: TGTGCCAGCCTCCGGGACAGGGGCACTGAAGCTTTCTTT. It translates to CASLRDRGTEAFF.